The present T cell receptor (beta chain) was sequenced within a study of T cell changes during pregnancy in multiple sclerosis. This CDR3 region has 15 residues. Germline loops: CDR1 SGHVS, CDR2 FQNEAQ. Trimming took 1 base from V and 10 from J; bases not matched to a gene: 12. The table came from immunoSEQ multiplex PCR; TCRdb's copy has only in-frame clones and leaves some out. The sample consists of around 57,000 clones, about 92% of them appearing once. The V and J genes are TRBV7-8 and TRBJ2-5; 7 nucleotides agree with TRBD2. The TCR was taken from a female donor in good health, enrolled as a control in a pregnancy study. The source was peripheral blood, collected in the third trimester of pregnancy. The CDR3 region is CASSLEAGTRMGQYF. In nucleotides, the CDR3 is TGTGCCAGCAGCTTAGAAGCGGGGACCCGGATGGGCCAGTACTTC.